Following are 16 T cell receptor beta chains from one sample sequenced in a study of T cell responses to AZD1222 COVID-19 vaccine. Generated by immunoSEQ multiplex PCR, the TCRdb table keeps only in-frame clones and is missing some. The table lists about 120,000 clones, around nine tenths of them singletons. Sequenced material: peripheral blood, taken on day 0 of AZD1222 vaccination. The receptors here all came from an adult in good health.

Here the CDR3 reads CAWSVRGNLNQPQHF. The CDR3 region has the DNA TGTGCCTGGAGTGTAAGGGGCAACCTAAATCAGCCCCAGCATTTT. V and J are TRBV30 and TRBJ1-5; maybe TRBD1 (5 bases). There are 15 residues in the CDR3. Germline V gives CDR1 GTSNPN, CDR2 SVGIG (reference sequence). V dropped 0 bases and J dropped 4 bases, with 13 bases sitting between them.

The chain recombines TRBV24-1 with TRBJ2-2, with D perhaps TRBD1 or TRBD2 (6 bases each). Trimming took 2 bases from V and 5 from J, leaving 11 bases between them. Germline CDR1 reads KGHDR; CDR2 reads SFDVKD. The CDR3 totals 15 residues. The CDR3 sequence is CATSDYGGPTGELFF. Here the CDR3 DNA reads TGTGCCACCAGTGATTACGGGGGCCCTACCGGGGAGCTGTTTTTT.

The V and J genes are TRBV9 and TRBJ1-2; D might be TRBD1 (6 bases). Trimming removed 0 bases at V and 5 bases at J, with 17 bases between. The CDR3 totals 16 residues. Germline V gives CDR1 SGDLS, CDR2 YYNGEE. The CDR3 protein is CASSVAGDGTTYGYTF. The CDR3 bases are TGTGCCAGCAGCGTAGCTGGGGACGGGACAACATATGGCTACACCTTC. The full variable domain, in which reference TRBV9 and TRBJ1-2 provide the parts outside the CDR3, is DSGVTQTPKHLITATGQRVTLRCSPRSGDLSVYWYQQSLDQGLQFLIQYYNGEERAKGNILERFSAQQFPDLHSELNLSSLELGDSALYFCASSVAGDGTTYGYTFGSGTRLTVV.

V usage is TRBV11-2 and J usage is TRBJ2-2, with D possibly TRBD2 on 6 matching bases. Germline V lookup: CDR1 SGHAT, CDR2 FQNNGV. The V end lost 5 bases, the J end lost 7 bases, and 14 bases lay between the germline ends. CDR3 length equals 14 residues. The CDR3 sequence: CASSGGAGLGELFF. CDR3 DNA: TGTGCCAGCAGCGGCGGGGCAGGGCTCGGGGAGCTGTTTTTT.

This chain joins TRBV19 and TRBJ2-1; perhaps TRBD2 as D (5 bases). Trimming left V 2 bases short and J 1 base short, with 12 bases between. The CDR3 extends over 16 amino acids. Germline V gene data show CDR1 as LNHDA and CDR2 as SQIVND (reference sequence). The CDR3 DNA is TGTGCCAGTAGTATAAGTCTGAGCGGATCCTACAATGAGCAGTTCTTC. Protein product: CASSISLSGSYNEQFF.

The J gene is TRBJ2-3, the V gene TRBV28; 7 bases map to TRBD2. The CDR3 spans 15 residues. Losses at the gene ends were 1 base for V and 5 bases for J; bases not matched to a gene: 6. CDR1 and CDR2 from the germline V gene are MDHEN and SYDVKM. The CDR3 region is CASSLFGGGLDTQYF. CDR3 in DNA: TGTGCCAGCAGTTTATTTGGCGGGGGTTTAGATACGCAGTATTTT.

The DNA for the CDR3 is TGTGCCAGCAGGATCCGGACAGGGGCGAGTTCACCCCTCCACTTT. Translating gives CASRIRTGASSPLHF. The chain is built from TRBV5-6 and TRBJ1-6; 9 bases line up with TRBD1. The CDR3 has 15 residues. Germline CDR1 reads SGHDT; CDR2 reads YYEEEE. V was pared by 5 bases and J by 9 bases, with 9 bases of the junction left unmatched.

V and J are TRBV5-1 and TRBJ2-1; TRBD1 matches 9 bases. The CDR3 consists of 15 residues. Looked up from germline, CDR1 is SGHRS and CDR2 is YFSETQ. J was trimmed by 2 bases and V by 4 bases; bases with no gene match: 4. Here the CDR3 DNA reads TGCGCCAGCAGCCCCCACAGGGGGCCCTACAATGAGCAGTTCTTC. This sequence encodes CASSPHRGPYNEQFF.

This clone came up a few times. The V and J genes are TRBV7-2 and TRBJ2-2, with TRBD1 as a possible D gene (6 bases). Per germline, CDR1 SGHTA and CDR2 FQGNSA. This CDR3 is built from 15 residues. The ends were cut back, 6 bases at V and 4 bases at J, with 15 bases in the middle. The CDR3 coding sequence is TGTGCCAGCAGTTTTACAGGGCCGATCACCGGGGAGCTGTTTTTT. Protein product: CASSFTGPITGELFF.

The rearrangement joins TRBV24-1 to TRBJ2-3, with a possible D match to TRBD2 (5 bases). The CDR3 covers 16 residues. CDR1 KGHDR and CDR2 SFDVKD come from the germline V gene. Trimming stripped 0 bases from V and 0 bases from J, with 9 bases between. The CDR3 sequence is CATSDLAGSSTDTQYF. In DNA, the CDR3 is TGTGCCACCAGTGATTTGGCGGGTTCAAGCACAGATACGCAGTATTTT.

This clone was detected only once. The chain links TRBV9 to TRBJ1-2; D uncertain. Germline V gene data show CDR1 as SGDLS and CDR2 as YYNGEE. The CDR3 is 13 residues long. Deletions cut 0 bases from V and 4 bases from J, with 7 bases between. Written as DNA, the CDR3 is TGTGCCAGCAGCGTAGGGGCAGGCTATGGCTACACCTTC. This encodes CASSVGAGYGYTF.

The chain couples TRBV4-3 to TRBJ2-2, with unresolved D. Trimming took off 0 bases at V and 6 bases at J, with 14 bases between the two ends. CDR1 LGHNA and CDR2 YSLEER come from the germline V gene. The CDR3 is made up of 16 amino acids. The chain's CDR3 is CASSQDRRPRPGELFF. The CDR3 DNA reads as TGCGCCAGCAGCCAAGATAGGCGGCCACGGCCCGGGGAGCTGTTTTTT.

The gene calls are TRBV5-4 and TRBJ2-7, with 9 nucleotides matching TRBD2. Germline CDR1 is SGHNT and CDR2 is YYREEE (reference sequence). The J segment lost 5 bases and the V segment lost 4 bases, leaving 7 bases of the junction unmatched. CDR3 length: 14 amino acids. CDR3 protein: CASSGTGTSHEQYF. CDR3 DNA sequence: TGTGCCAGCAGCGGGACCGGGACTAGCCACGAGCAGTACTTC.

The chain has TRBV18 and TRBJ2-7; D might be TRBD1 or TRBD2, each matching 5 bases. Germline CDR1 KGHSH, CDR2 LQKENI. V was shortened by 0 bases and J by 6 bases, with 15 bases between the two germline ends. The CDR3 runs to 15 residues. CDR3 protein: CASSPPGTARSEQYF. In DNA form, the CDR3 reads TGTGCCAGCTCACCACCAGGGACGGCCCGTAGCGAGCAGTACTTC.

In its sample, this clone was seen once. The V and J genes are TRBV11-2 and TRBJ2-3; D is unclear. The V gene lost 4 bases and the J gene lost 0 bases, with 11 bases spanning the gap. There are 15 residues in the CDR3. Germline CDR1 is SGHAT and CDR2 is FQNNGV. CDR3 in DNA: TGTGCCAGCAGCTGGGATATATTTAGCACAGATACGCAGTATTTT. Its protein product is CASSWDIFSTDTQYF.

The V call is TRBV6-4, the J call TRBJ2-1; TRBD2 matches at 8 bases. The CDR3 is 18 amino acids. The V segment lost 1 base and the J segment 1 base; nucleotides outside the gene matches: 9. Germline V gives CDR1 MRHNA, CDR2 SNTAGT. The CDR3 sequence is CASSDWLAGTNSYNEQFF. The CDR3 DNA is TGTGCCAGCAGTGACTGGCTAGCGGGCACGAATTCCTACAATGAGCAGTTCTTC.